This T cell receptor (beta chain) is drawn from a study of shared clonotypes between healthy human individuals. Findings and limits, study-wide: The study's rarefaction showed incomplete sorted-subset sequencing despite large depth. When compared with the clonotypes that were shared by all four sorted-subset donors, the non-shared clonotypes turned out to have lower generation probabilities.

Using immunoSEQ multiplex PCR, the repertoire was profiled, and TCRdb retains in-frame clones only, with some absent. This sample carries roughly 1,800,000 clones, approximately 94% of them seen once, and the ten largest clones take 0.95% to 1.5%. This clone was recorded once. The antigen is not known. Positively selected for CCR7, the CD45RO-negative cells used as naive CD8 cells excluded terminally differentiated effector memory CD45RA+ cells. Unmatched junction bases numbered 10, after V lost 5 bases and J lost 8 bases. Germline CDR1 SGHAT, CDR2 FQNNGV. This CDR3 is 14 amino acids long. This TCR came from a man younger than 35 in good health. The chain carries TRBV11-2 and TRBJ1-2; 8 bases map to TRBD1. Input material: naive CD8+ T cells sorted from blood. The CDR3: CASSNPGQGRGYTF. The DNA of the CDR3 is TGTGCCAGCAGCAACCCAGGACAGGGTAGAGGCTACACCTTC.